Shown below are 25 T cell receptor beta chains from a single sample sequenced in a study of T cell changes during pregnancy in multiple sclerosis. Sequencing used immunoSEQ multiplex PCR; TCRdb keeps in-frame clones, though not all of them. Of tens of thousands of clones in the sample, roughly 90% were seen once. The material sequenced was CD8+ T cells from peripheral blood mononuclear cells, taken in the second trimester of pregnancy. The receptor set was obtained from a female donor with multiple sclerosis, enrolled in a pregnancy study.

The J gene is TRBJ1-2, the V gene TRBV6-1; TRBD1 is a possible D gene (5 bases). CDR1 is MNHNS and CDR2 is SASEGT in the germline V gene. The CDR3 runs 13 residues. Trimming left V 9 bases short and J 0 bases short, with 11 bases between. This CDR3 reads CASWGKTNYGYTF. CDR3 bases: TGTGCCAGTTGGGGCAAGACTAACTATGGCTACACCTTC.

This clone was detected only once. This chain links TRBV11-3 with TRBJ2-3; 10 bases agree with TRBD2. V lost 1 base and J lost 0; bases outside the gene matches: 4. Germline-derived CDR1 and CDR2 are SGHNT and YENEEA. CDR3 length equals 17 residues. CDR3 bases: TGTGCCAGCAGCTTAGGGCCTAGCGGGAGAAGCACAGATACGCAGTATTTT. Protein sequence: CASSLGPSGRSTDTQYF.

To note about this clone: The junction and the germline gene differ at one end; a read error may be behind it. This sequence joins TRBV7-7 and TRBJ2-7; 12 bases align to TRBD1. Germline V gene data show CDR1 as SSHAT and CDR2 as FNYEAQ (reference sequence). This CDR3 is built from 19 residues. CDR3 sequence reads: CASSLRDRGLLPLQYEQYF. The CDR3 region has the DNA TGTGCTAGCAGCCTTAGGGACAGGGGGCTTTTACCCCTTCAGTACGAGCAGTACTTC.

This clone has a single count. The V and J genes are TRBV27 and TRBJ2-3, with 7 bases that match TRBD1. Germline lookup yields CDR1 MNHEY and CDR2 SMNVEV (reference sequence). The CDR3 length is 15 residues. V trimming: 8 bases; J trimming: 2 bases; junction bases outside the gene matches: 10. In DNA, the CDR3 is TGTGCCAGCTCCCCCCGGGACAGTCTCACAGATACGCAGTATTTT. This sequence encodes CASSPRDSLTDTQYF.

The CDR3 is CASSPLGGTNEKLFF. CDR3 DNA sequence: TGTGCCAGCAGCCCCCTCGGTGGAACTAATGAAAAACTGTTTTTT. The gene calls are TRBV16 and TRBJ1-4; D ambiguous. The CDR3 sequence is 15 residues long. V gave up 4 bases and J gave up 1 base, with 10 bases separating them. Germline loops: CDR1 KGHSY, CDR2 FQNENV.

By sample fraction, this clone is medium-sized. One junction end disagrees with the germline gene, perhaps due to a read error. The rearrangement links TRBV6-4 to TRBJ2-1; D is uncertain. This CDR3 has 13 residues. Germline values: CDR1 MRHNA, CDR2 SNTAGT. The CDR3 nucleotides read TGTGCCAGCAGCCTAGACTCCAACAATGAGCAGTTCTTC. Its translation is CASSLDSNNEQFF.

V and J are TRBV14 and TRBJ2-5, with D perhaps TRBD2 (5 bases). The V and J ends lost 1 base and 9 bases respectively, with 12 bases between them. The germline CDR1 and CDR2 sequences are SGHDN and FVKESK. This CDR3 has 13 amino acids. The CDR3 DNA sequence: TGTGCCAGCAGCCAAGCCCCGGGAAGGGCCCAGTACTTC. Its translation: CASSQAPGRAQYF. Full variable domain (outside the CDR3, taken from reference TRBV14 and TRBJ2-5): EAGVTQFPSHSVIEKGQTVTLRCDPISGHDNLYWYRRVMGKEIKFLLHFVKESKQDESGMPNNRFLAERTGGTYSTLKVQPAELEDSGVYFCASSQAPGRAQYFGPGTRLLVL.

The genes are TRBV4-1 and TRBJ1-2; 12 nucleotides agree with TRBD1. The junction had 8 bases not matched to a gene; V was cut back by 2 bases and J by 7 bases. Germline CDR1 MGHRA, CDR2 YSYEKL. This CDR3 is 16 amino acids long. The CDR3 DNA reads TGCGCCAGCAGCCAAAAAGAAGGGACAGGGGGCGGTGGCTACACCTTC. Its protein product is CASSQKEGTGGGGYTF.

The chain is built from TRBV7-8 and TRBJ2-2, with D perhaps TRBD2 (6 bases). This CDR3 has 14 amino acids. Deletions cut 5 bases from V and 6 bases from J, with 13 bases between. Germline CDR1 and CDR2: SGHVS and FQNEAQ. The CDR3 DNA sequence: TGTGCCAGCAGCACCCGGGACTCCCCCGGGGAGCTGTTTTTT. This gives the protein CASSTRDSPGELFF.

The rearrangement joins TRBV2 to TRBJ2-4; D remains unclear. Germline V gene sequence: CDR1 SNHLY, CDR2 FYNNEI. CDR3 length: 15 residues. Trimming shortened V by 3 bases and J by 2 bases, and 11 bases separated the two germline ends. The CDR3 coding sequence is TGTGCCAGCAGTGAGAGGTTGGGTTCCAAAAACATTCAGTACTTC. Residues: CASSERLGSKNIQYF.

V is TRBV2 and J is TRBJ1-5; 9 bases agree with TRBD1. The CDR3 consists of 15 residues. The germline gives CDR1 SNHLY, CDR2 FYNNEI. Trimming at V came to 6 bases and at J to 0 bases, leaving 3 bases not matched to a gene. CDR3 nucleotides: TGTGCCAGCAGGGGGACAGGGTCTAGCAATCAGCCCCAGCATTTT. This gives the protein CASRGTGSSNQPQHF.

This rearrangement joins TRBV9 to TRBJ2-1, with unresolved D. This CDR3 spans 16 amino acids. Trimming took 4 bases from V and 7 from J, leaving 21 bases between them. The germline V gene has CDR1 SGDLS and CDR2 YYNGEE. CDR3 coding DNA: TGTGCCAGCAGCCCCTTTACTTCCCCTGGTGAGAATGAGCAGTTCTTC. This sequence encodes CASSPFTSPGENEQFF.

The chain combines TRBV5-4 with TRBJ1-1, with D perhaps matching TRBD1 (5 bases). The ends were cut back, 5 bases at V and 7 bases at J, with 15 bases in the middle. The CDR3 spans 13 residues. Germline loops: CDR1 SGHNT, CDR2 YYREEE (reference sequence). The CDR3 region is CASSGPGLREAFF. CDR3 nucleotide sequence: TGTGCCAGCAGTGGCCCAGGGTTGCGTGAAGCTTTCTTT.

The gene calls are TRBV14 and TRBJ2-5, with 7 bases lining up with TRBD2. The CDR3 covers 14 residues. In germline, CDR1 is SGHDN, CDR2 FVKESK. Trimming took 2 bases from V and 5 from J; bases not matched to a gene: 5. Written as DNA, the CDR3 is TGTGCCAGCAGCCAATGGACTAGTGGGGAGACCCAGTACTTC. Translating gives CASSQWTSGETQYF.

This rearrangement joins TRBV4-3 to TRBJ2-1, with 8 bases identical to TRBD2. CDR3 length: 16 residues. From germline, CDR1 is LGHNA and CDR2 YSLEER. V shed 0 bases and J 7 bases; nucleotides not matched to a gene: 8. CDR3 amino acids: CASSQDPGGGRNEQFF. CDR3 sequence (DNA): TGCGCCAGCAGCCAAGATCCGGGAGGCGGGAGGAATGAGCAGTTCTTC.

This chain joins TRBV10-3 and TRBJ1-3, with D perhaps TRBD1 (5 bases). With 4 bases removed from V and 0 bases from J, the gap between germline ends came to 16 bases. The CDR3 loop spans 17 amino acids. CDR1 is ENHRY and CDR2 is SYGVKD in the germline V gene. Here the CDR3 DNA reads TGTGCCATCAGTGGGCCCCCAGGGAGGATCTCTGGAAACACCATATATTTT. Encoded protein: CAISGPPGRISGNTIYF.

The chain couples TRBV2 to TRBJ2-1, with a weak D call TRBD2 (6 bases). V lost 6 bases to trimming and J lost 7 bases, with 16 bases between them. The CDR3 runs 14 residues. Per germline, CDR1 SNHLY and CDR2 FYNNEI. The CDR3 loop reads CASRPEGLVNEQFF. The CDR3 region has the DNA TGTGCCAGCAGGCCGGAGGGGCTGGTTAATGAGCAGTTCTTC.

The chain's CDR3 is CSFTGYNEQFF. In DNA, the CDR3 is TGCAGCTTTACAGGGTACAATGAGCAGTTCTTC. The chain recombines TRBV29-1 with TRBJ2-1; D is perhaps TRBD1 (6 bases). V was cut by 8 bases and J by 4 bases, with 9 bases left in between. Germline assignment: CDR1 SQVTM and CDR2 ANQGSEA. The CDR3 has 11 residues.

The chain joins TRBV7-9 to TRBJ1-1; D gene uncertain. Between the trimmed V and J ends, which lost 2 bases and 8 bases, there was a span of 6 bases. The germline CDR1 and CDR2 sequences are SEHNR and FQNEAQ (reference sequence). This CDR3 contains 11 residues. The CDR3 coding sequence is TGTGCCAGCAGCTTATGGCCAGAAGCTTTCTTT. It encodes CASSLWPEAFF.

V gene TRBV7-9 combines with J gene TRBJ2-1; weak D call: TRBD2 (5 bases). Germline values: CDR1 SEHNR, CDR2 FQNEAQ (reference sequence). Trimming pared 7 bases from V and 8 bases from J, leaving 18 bases between. The CDR3 runs 14 residues. CDR3 loop: CASILAEVRDEQFF. As DNA, the CDR3 is TGTGCCAGCATCCTGGCGGAGGTTAGAGATGAGCAGTTCTTC.

The chain carries TRBV2 and TRBJ2-7; a possible D gene is TRBD1 (6 bases). This CDR3 has 16 amino acids. V lost 7 bases, J lost 2 bases, and 21 bases lay in between. Germline CDR1 SNHLY, CDR2 FYNNEI. The CDR3 loop reads CASTRPEGTFTYEQYF. CDR3 sequence (DNA): TGTGCCAGCACTAGACCCGAAGGGACATTTACCTACGAGCAGTACTTC.

This clone has a single count. J is TRBJ2-5 and V is TRBV28; TRBD2 agrees at 9 bases. Trimming at V came to 3 bases and at J to 2 bases, leaving 13 bases not matched to a gene. Germline assignment: CDR1 MDHEN and CDR2 SYDVKM. CDR3 size: 18 residues. This CDR3 reads CASSLWREGRGGQETQYF. Here the CDR3 DNA reads TGTGCCAGCAGTTTGTGGCGGGAGGGCCGGGGAGGGCAAGAGACCCAGTACTTC.

The CDR3 DNA is TGTGCCAGCAGTGACGGTCGAGCCTCTGGGGCCAACGTCCTGACTTTC. Translated, it gives CASSDGRASGANVLTF. This chain connects TRBV6-1 to TRBJ2-6; D is ambiguous. CDR3 length equals 16 residues. Germline V gene sequence: CDR1 MNHNS, CDR2 SASEGT. The ends were cut back, 3 bases at V and 0 bases at J, with 9 bases in the middle.

V gene TRBV2 combines with J gene TRBJ2-3; maybe TRBD1 (5 bases). The CDR3 runs to 17 residues. V shed 4 bases and J shed 9 bases, with 26 bases lying between them. Germline-derived CDR1 and CDR2 are SNHLY and FYNNEI. This chain's CDR3 is CASSASSSDSPFYTQYF. As DNA, the CDR3 is TGTGCCAGCAGTGCAAGTTCTTCAGACAGTCCCTTTTACACGCAGTATTTT.

The V call is TRBV9, the J call TRBJ2-7; 7 positions match TRBD2. In germline, CDR1 is SGDLS, CDR2 YYNGEE. V lost 0 bases to trimming and J lost 5 bases; unmatched junction nucleotides: 5. The CDR3 covers 14 residues. The CDR3 DNA reads TGTGCCAGCAGCGTAGGGGGGGAGGGCCACGAGCAGTACTTC. Residues: CASSVGGEGHEQYF.